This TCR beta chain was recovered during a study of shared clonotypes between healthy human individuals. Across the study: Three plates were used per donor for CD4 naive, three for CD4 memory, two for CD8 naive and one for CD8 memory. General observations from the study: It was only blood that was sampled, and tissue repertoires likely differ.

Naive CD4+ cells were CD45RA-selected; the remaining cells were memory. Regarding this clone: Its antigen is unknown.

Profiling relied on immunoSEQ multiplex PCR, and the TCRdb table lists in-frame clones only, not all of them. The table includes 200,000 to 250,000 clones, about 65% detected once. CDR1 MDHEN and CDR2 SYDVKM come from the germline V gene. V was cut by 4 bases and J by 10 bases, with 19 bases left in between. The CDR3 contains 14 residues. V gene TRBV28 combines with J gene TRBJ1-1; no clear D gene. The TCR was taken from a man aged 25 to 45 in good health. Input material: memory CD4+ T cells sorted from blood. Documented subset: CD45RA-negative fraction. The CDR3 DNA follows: TGTGCCAGCAGTTCCCCGACAAGTAAGACGGCAGCTTTCTTT. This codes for CASSSPTSKTAAFF.